This T cell receptor (beta chain) was sequenced during a study of cytomegalovirus exposure and HLA in healthy donors. With regard to this clone: Its antigen is currently unknown.

Whole-study results and caveats: Roughly uniform sequencing depth across donors was assumed, possibly incorrectly. Equally common other TCR beta chains were less clonally expanded than HLA-associated ones, a later analysis found. Most likely, a cluster of highly shared sequence variants arose as a sequencing artifact.

The study ran its PCR with 60 Vbeta and 13 Jbeta primers. Per the study methods: A later analysis counted around 74 million unique TCR beta chains, some 11 million shared. Profiling relied on immunoSEQ multiplex PCR, and the TCRdb table lists in-frame clones only, not all of them. The V and J calls and clone size were taken over from that table, and D and trimming were inferred from the DNA. This sample has hundreds of thousands of clones, with about 83% found just once. The CDR3 sequence is 15 residues long. Germline CDR1 MNHEY, CDR2 SVGAGI. V dropped 8 bases and J dropped 3 bases, with 18 bases sitting between them.

Specimen: PBMCs. The receptor's source is a man aged 40-50 years in good health and CMV-seronegative. V is TRBV6-5 and J is TRBJ2-3, with a weak D call TRBD2 (7 bases). The CDR3 loop reads CASHYGGGRTDTQYF. In DNA, the CDR3 is TGTGCCAGCCATTACGGGGGCGGGAGAACAGATACGCAGTATTTT.